The present entry profiles one T cell receptor (beta chain) with its context. Antigen specificity is unknown. The sample originates from a study of cytomegalovirus exposure and HLA in healthy donors. Study-wide results and limits: Data from an earlier analysis indicated that most TCR beta V segments were productive either about 87% or about 30% of the time. Most likely, a cluster of highly shared sequence variants arose as a sequencing artifact.

This CDR3 region has 13 residues. V was clipped by 10 bases and J by 9 bases; unmatched bases: 15. The germline V gene has CDR1 MGHRA and CDR2 YSYEKL. PCR primers comprised 60 Vbeta and 13 Jbeta primers. Some clones are missing from TCRdb's copy, which holds only in-frame ones; the method was immunoSEQ multiplex PCR. The sample holds around 89,000 clones, roughly 80% seen once. Specimen: PBMCs. The J gene is TRBJ2-7, the V gene TRBV4-1; the match to TRBD1 covers 7 bases. The receptor was isolated from a girl aged 2 to 10 in good health and CMV-seropositive. CDR3 sequence reads: CAIPGQPMRGQYF. CDR3 DNA: TGCGCCATCCCGGGACAGCCCATGCGTGGGCAGTACTTC.